These 17 T cell receptor beta chains were sequenced from one sample in a study of hypomethylating agent response in myelodysplastic syndrome. The protocol was immunoSEQ multiplex PCR, while the TCRdb copy is restricted to in-frame clones and leaves out a portion. The sample has around 2,000 clones; 80% to 90% are singletons. This sample comprised bone marrow, obtained before or after starting hypomethylating agent treatment for myelodysplastic syndrome (not recorded which). These receptors all stem from a human donor with myelodysplastic syndrome.

The CDR3, as DNA: TGTGCCAGCAGCGGAAGCAGGGGGAAGAATGAGCAGTTCTTC. Protein: CASSGSRGKNEQFF. This rearrangement joins TRBV9 to TRBJ2-1; 7 nucleotides match TRBD1. J lost 7 bases, V lost 3 bases, and 7 bases had no gene match. Germline CDR1 is SGDLS and CDR2 is YYNGEE. CDR3 size: 14 residues.

The chain recombines TRBV12-5 with TRBJ2-1, with D unclear. Germline V gene sequence: CDR1 LGHNT, CDR2 FRNRAP. Trimming cost V 6 bases and J 14 bases, with 14 bases left between them. CDR3 size: 11 residues. Here the CDR3 reads CASGITGPEFF. The CDR3 DNA is TGTGCTAGTGGCATTACCGGGCCGGAGTTCTTC. Drawing the rest from reference TRBV12-5 and TRBJ2-1, the complete variable domain is DARVTQTPRHKVTEMGQEVTMRCQPILGHNTVFWYRQTMMQGLELLAYFRNRAPLDDSGMPKDRFSAEMPDATLATLKIQPSEPRDSAVYFCASGITGPEFFGPGTRLTVL.

This chain uses TRBV11-2 with TRBJ2-1; 8 bases match TRBD1. The CDR3 covers 14 residues. Germline CDR1 is SGHAT and CDR2 is FQNNGV. Unmatched junction bases numbered 16, after V lost 6 bases and J lost 15 bases. The CDR3 nucleotides read TGTGCCAGCAGAAATACAGGGGGTCACCCTTGGTGGTTCTTC. It codes for CASRNTGGHPWWFF.

The rearrangement uses TRBV6-1 and TRBJ2-3, with TRBD2 matching 11 bases. V was clipped by 3 bases and J by 7 bases; unmatched bases: 6. The CDR3 runs to 15 residues. Germline V CDR1 and CDR2: MNHNS, SASEGT. The CDR3 DNA sequence: TGTGCCAGCAGTGATAGCGGGAGGGCCAGATATACGCAGTATTTT. This codes for CASSDSGRARYTQYF.

This clone was detected only a few times. The chain carries TRBV5-1 and TRBJ2-2; weak D call: TRBD2 (6 bases). Looked up from germline, CDR1 is SGHRS and CDR2 is YFSETQ. V lost 4 bases, J lost 6 bases, and 13 bases lay in between. The CDR3 consists of 14 residues. The CDR3 reads CASSPSPGAGELFF. The DNA of the CDR3 is TGCGCCAGCAGCCCTAGTCCGGGGGCCGGGGAGCTGTTTTTT.

The rearrangement joins TRBV29-1 to TRBJ1-1; 10 nucleotides align to TRBD1. The germline gives CDR1 SQVTM, CDR2 ANQGSEA. The CDR3 is 13 amino acids. The V gene end was trimmed by 8 bases and the J gene end by 5 bases; junction bases not matched to a gene: 8. The CDR3 reads CSSTTGGATEAFF. CDR3 in DNA: TGCAGCTCAACGACAGGGGGCGCGACTGAAGCTTTCTTT.

This chain links TRBV14 with TRBJ2-1, with TRBD1 identical over 7 bases. The CDR3 has 15 residues. The germline CDR1 and CDR2 sequences are SGHDN and FVKESK. V lost 1 base to trimming and J lost 3 bases; unmatched junction nucleotides: 3. CDR3 DNA sequence: TGTGCCAGCAGCCAAGTCGGGACAGTCTACAATGAGCAGTTCTTC. It yields the protein CASSQVGTVYNEQFF.

The chain couples TRBV7-3 to TRBJ1-4; possibly TRBD1 for D (5 bases). Between the trimmed V and J ends, which lost 2 bases and 0 bases, there was a span of 10 bases. The CDR3 is 16 amino acids. From germline, CDR1 is SGHTA and CDR2 FQGTGA. The CDR3 nucleotides read TGTGCCAGCAGCTTACGGGGGTCACCAACTAATGAAAAACTGTTTTTT. Residues: CASSLRGSPTNEKLFF.

The rearrangement uses TRBV7-9 and TRBJ2-3; D is unresolved. V was clipped by 1 base and J by 2 bases, with 13 bases between them. In germline, CDR1 is SEHNR, CDR2 FQNEAQ (reference sequence). This CDR3 spans 16 amino acids. CDR3 DNA sequence: TGTGCCAGCAGCTTAGAAGGTCTCGGCCCCACAGATACGCAGTATTTT. Translation: CASSLEGLGPTDTQYF.

The gene calls are TRBV7-2 and TRBJ2-1; 15 bases are shared with TRBD2. Germline loops: CDR1 SGHTA, CDR2 FQGNSA. The V segment lost 1 base and the J segment 0 bases; nucleotides outside the gene matches: 1. This CDR3 has 18 amino acids. CDR3 in amino acids: CASSLEGLAGGSYNEQFF. The CDR3 DNA is TGTGCCAGCAGCTTAGAGGGACTAGCGGGGGGCTCCTACAATGAGCAGTTCTTC.

V usage is TRBV19 and J usage is TRBJ1-5; 7 positions agree with TRBD1. Losses at the gene ends were 3 bases for V and 3 bases for J; bases not matched to a gene: 11. CDR3 length equals 17 residues. Germline assignment: CDR1 LNHDA and CDR2 SQIVND (reference sequence). DNA of the CDR3: TGTGCCAGTAGTATCGAGGACAGGCCCTCCTCCAATCAGCCCCAGCATTTT. This encodes CASSIEDRPSSNQPQHF.

The chain is built from TRBV5-1 and TRBJ2-3, with 8 bases matching TRBD1. The germline V gene has CDR1 SGHRS and CDR2 YFSETQ. The V and J ends lost 0 bases and 5 bases, in that order; junction bases with no gene match: 8. There are 16 residues in the CDR3. CDR3 nucleotide sequence: TGCGCCAGCAGCTTGGCCCAAGGCAGGGGGCTAGATACGCAGTATTTT. It translates to CASSLAQGRGLDTQYF. Drawing the rest from reference TRBV5-1 and TRBJ2-3, the complete variable domain is KAGVTQTPRYLIKTRGQQVTLSCSPISGHRSVSWYQQTPGQGLQFLFEYFSETQRNKGNFPGRFSGRQFSNSRSEMNVSTLELGDSALYLCASSLAQGRGLDTQYFGPGTRLTVL.

The J gene is TRBJ1-1, the V gene TRBV5-1; D possibly corresponds to TRBD1 (5 bases). V was trimmed by 4 bases and J by 2 bases, leaving 12 bases between them. The V gene's germline CDR1 is SGHRS and CDR2 YFSETQ. CDR3 length equals 14 residues. The chain's CDR3 is CASSIGTSNTEAFF. CDR3 coding DNA: TGCGCCAGCAGCATCGGGACCTCTAACACTGAAGCTTTCTTT.

This chain connects TRBV6-6 to TRBJ1-5; D unclear. CDR3 size: 16 residues. Germline loops: CDR1 MNHNY, CDR2 SVGAGI (reference sequence). The V gene lost 6 bases and the J gene lost 0 bases, with 15 bases spanning the gap. The CDR3 reads CASRDSGFYSNQPQHF. The DNA for the CDR3 is TGTGCCAGCAGGGACTCAGGATTCTATAGCAATCAGCCCCAGCATTTT.

This rearrangement joins TRBV6-1 to TRBJ1-1; 8 bases align to TRBD1. The CDR3 spans 14 residues. V was pared by 2 bases and J by 5 bases, with 4 bases of the junction left unmatched. Germline-derived CDR1 and CDR2 are MNHNS and SASEGT. In nucleotides, the CDR3 is TGTGCCAGCAGTGAACAGGGGGCTCAGACTGAAGCTTTCTTT. Translation: CASSEQGAQTEAFF.

This rearrangement joins TRBV6-6 to TRBJ2-1; 9 nucleotides match TRBD2. The CDR3 totals 15 residues. The V and J ends lost 2 bases and 7 bases, in that order; junction bases with no gene match: 6. Germline loops: CDR1 MNHNY, CDR2 SVGAGI (reference sequence). CDR3 loop: CASSYGRGGQNEQFF. The DNA of the CDR3 is TGTGCCAGCAGTTACGGGCGGGGGGGGCAAAATGAGCAGTTCTTC.

The J gene is TRBJ1-2, the V gene TRBV4-2; D remains ambiguous. The CDR3 runs to 13 residues. CDR1 is LGHNA and CDR2 is YNFKEQ in the germline V gene. Trimming took off 0 bases at V and 2 bases at J, with 4 bases between the two ends. This chain's CDR3 is CASSQEGNYGYTF. CDR3 bases: TGTGCCAGCAGCCAAGAAGGGAACTATGGCTACACCTTC.